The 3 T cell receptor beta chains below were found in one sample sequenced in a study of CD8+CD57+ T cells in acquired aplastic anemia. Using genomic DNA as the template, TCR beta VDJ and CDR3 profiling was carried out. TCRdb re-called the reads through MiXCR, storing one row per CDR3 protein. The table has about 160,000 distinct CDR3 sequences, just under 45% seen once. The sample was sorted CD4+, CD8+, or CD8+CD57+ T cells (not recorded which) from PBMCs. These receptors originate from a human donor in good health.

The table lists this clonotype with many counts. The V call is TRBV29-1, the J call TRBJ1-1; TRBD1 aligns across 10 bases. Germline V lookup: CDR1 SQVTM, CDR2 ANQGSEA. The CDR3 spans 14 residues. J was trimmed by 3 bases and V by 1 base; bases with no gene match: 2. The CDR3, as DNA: TGCAGCGTTGAAGCCGGGACAGGGGACACTGAAGCTTTCTTT. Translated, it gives CSVEAGTGDTEAFF.

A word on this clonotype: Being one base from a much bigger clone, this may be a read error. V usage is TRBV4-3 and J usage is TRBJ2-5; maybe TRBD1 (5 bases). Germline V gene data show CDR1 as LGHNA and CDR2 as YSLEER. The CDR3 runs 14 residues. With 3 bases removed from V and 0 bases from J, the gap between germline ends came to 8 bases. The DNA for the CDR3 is TGCGCCAGCAGCCACACCAGGGACCAAGAGACCCAGTACTTC. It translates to CASSHTRDQETQYF.

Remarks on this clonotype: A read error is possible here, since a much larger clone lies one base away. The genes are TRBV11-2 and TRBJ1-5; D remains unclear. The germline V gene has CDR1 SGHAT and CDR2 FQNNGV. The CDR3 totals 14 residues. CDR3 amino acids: CAGSPPLVNQPQHF. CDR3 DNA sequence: TGTGCCGGCAGCCCCCCCTTGGTCAATCAGCCCCAGCATTTT.